These 5 T cell receptor beta chains were all obtained from the same sample, sequenced in a study of blood T cell repertoires in COVID-19 (dated by TCRdb to about 2020). Library prep was done by the immunoSEQ multiplex PCR assay. TCRdb stores this immuneACCESS table with in-frame sequences only. Part of the clones is absent; in the studies checked, under half of the shortfall reflects unresolved V genes, and no reason is known for the rest. This sample is represented by some 320,000 clones; 90% of them were singletons. Around 2.6% of the sample goes to the ten largest clones. Sequenced sample: PBMCs or T cells enriched from blood (not recorded which). These TCRs come from a man aged 55 to 70 who had recovered from COVID-19.

V and J are TRBV3-1 (or the pseudogene TRBV3-2) and TRBJ2-7; 9 bases fit TRBD1. Trimming cost V 0 bases and J 3 bases; bases outside gene matches: 6. The CDR3 loop spans 16 amino acids. Germline V gene sequence: CDR1 LGHDT, CDR2 YNNKEL (reference sequence). CDR3 amino acids: CASSQDPGQGYYEQYF. CDR3 coding DNA: TGTGCCAGCAGCCAAGATCCGGGACAGGGTTACTACGAGCAGTACTTC.

The gene calls are TRBV27 and TRBJ1-5; no reliable D call. In germline, CDR1 is MNHEY, CDR2 SMNVEV (reference sequence). CDR3 size: 14 residues. Deletions cut 4 bases from V and 0 bases from J, with 7 bases between. Written as DNA, the CDR3 is TGTGCCAGCAGTTCGCGGCATAGCAATCAGCCCCAGCATTTT. Residues: CASSSRHSNQPQHF.

This chain connects TRBV5-5 to TRBJ1-1; no definite D call. Germline CDR1 and CDR2: SGHKS and YYEKEE (reference sequence). This CDR3 is 15 amino acids long. With 4 bases removed from V and 6 bases from J, the gap between germline ends came to 19 bases. This CDR3 reads CASSVGRRNFAEAFF. Written as DNA, the CDR3 is TGTGCCAGCAGCGTAGGTCGGCGGAACTTCGCTGAAGCTTTCTTT.

The rearrangement links TRBV7-9 to TRBJ1-2, with TRBD1 matching over 9 bases. CDR1 and CDR2 from the germline V gene are SEHNR and FQNEAQ (reference sequence). V lost 2 bases and J lost 8; bases outside the gene matches: 6. This CDR3 spans 14 amino acids. In nucleotides, the CDR3 is TGTGCCAGCAGCTTACAGGGACAGGGTACCGGCTACACCTTC. Its translation: CASSLQGQGTGYTF.

The rearrangement links TRBV4-3 to TRBJ2-1, with D possibly TRBD1 on 5 matching bases. The CDR3 contains 14 residues. Trimming stripped 0 bases from V and 7 bases from J, with 10 bases between. The germline CDR1 and CDR2 sequences are LGHNA and YSLEER. The CDR3 DNA reads TGCGCCAGCAGCCAAGAAACAGGTGCGAATGAGCAGTTCTTC. Translated: CASSQETGANEQFF.